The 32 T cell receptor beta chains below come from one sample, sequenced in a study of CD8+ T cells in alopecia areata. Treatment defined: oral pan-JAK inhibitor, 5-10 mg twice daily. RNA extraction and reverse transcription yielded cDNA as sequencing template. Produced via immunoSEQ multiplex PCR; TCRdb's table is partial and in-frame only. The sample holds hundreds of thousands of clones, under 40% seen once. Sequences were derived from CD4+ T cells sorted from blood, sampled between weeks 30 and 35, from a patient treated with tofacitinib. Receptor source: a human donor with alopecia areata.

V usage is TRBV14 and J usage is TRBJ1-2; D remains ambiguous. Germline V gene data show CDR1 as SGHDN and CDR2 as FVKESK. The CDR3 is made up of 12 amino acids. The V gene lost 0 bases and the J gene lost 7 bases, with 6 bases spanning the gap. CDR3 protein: CASSQDRIGYTF. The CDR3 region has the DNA TGTGCCAGCAGCCAAGACAGAATTGGCTACACCTTC.

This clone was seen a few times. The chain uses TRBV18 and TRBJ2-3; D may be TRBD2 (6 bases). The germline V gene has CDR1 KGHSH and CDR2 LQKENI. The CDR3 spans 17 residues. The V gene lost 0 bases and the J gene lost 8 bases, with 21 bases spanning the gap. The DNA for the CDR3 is TGTGCCAGCTCACCACCGGGAGGACGGCAGGGAAACTTTACGCAGTATTTT. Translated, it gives CASSPPGGRQGNFTQYF. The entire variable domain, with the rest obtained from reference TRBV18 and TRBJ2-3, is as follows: NAGVMQNPRHLVRRRGQEARLRCSPMKGHSHVYWYRQLPEEGLKFMVYLQKENIIDESGMPKERFSAEFPKEGPSILRIQQVVRGDSAAYFCASSPPGGRQGNFTQYFGPGTRLTVL.

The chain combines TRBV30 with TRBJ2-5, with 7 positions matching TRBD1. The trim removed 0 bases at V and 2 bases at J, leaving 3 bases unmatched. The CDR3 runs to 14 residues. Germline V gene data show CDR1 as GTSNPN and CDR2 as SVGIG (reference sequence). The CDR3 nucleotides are TGTGCCTGGAGTGTAGGGGACAGACAAGAGACCCAGTACTTC. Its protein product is CAWSVGDRQETQYF.

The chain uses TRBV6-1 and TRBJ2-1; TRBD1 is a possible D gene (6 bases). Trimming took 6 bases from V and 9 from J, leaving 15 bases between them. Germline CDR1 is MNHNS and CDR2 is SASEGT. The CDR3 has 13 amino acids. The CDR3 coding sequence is TGTGCCAGCAGCGAAACAGGGAGACCTGAGCAGTTCTTC. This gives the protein CASSETGRPEQFF.

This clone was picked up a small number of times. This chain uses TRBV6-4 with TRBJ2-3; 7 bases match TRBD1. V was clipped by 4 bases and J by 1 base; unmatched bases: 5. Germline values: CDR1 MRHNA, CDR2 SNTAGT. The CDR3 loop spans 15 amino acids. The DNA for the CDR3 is TGTGCCAGCAGTGCGACAGGGATCGGCACAGATACGCAGTATTTT. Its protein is CASSATGIGTDTQYF.

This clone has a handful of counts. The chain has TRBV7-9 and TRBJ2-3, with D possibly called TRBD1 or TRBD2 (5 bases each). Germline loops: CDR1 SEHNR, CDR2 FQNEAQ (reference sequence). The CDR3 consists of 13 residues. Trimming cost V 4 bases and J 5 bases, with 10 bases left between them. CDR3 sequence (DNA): TGTGCCAGCAGCTGGGGGAAGCGAGATACGCAGTATTTT. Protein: CASSWGKRDTQYF.

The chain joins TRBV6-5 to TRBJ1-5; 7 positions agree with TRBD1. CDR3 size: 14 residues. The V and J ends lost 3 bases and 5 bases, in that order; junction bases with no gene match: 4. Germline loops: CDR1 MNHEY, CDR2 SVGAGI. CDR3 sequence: CASSYDRADQPQHF. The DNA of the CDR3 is TGTGCCAGCAGTTATGACAGGGCGGATCAGCCCCAGCATTTT.

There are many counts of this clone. The CDR3 DNA reads as TGTGCCAGTAGTATGACAGGGACGAATGAGCAGTTCTTC. Protein sequence: CASSMTGTNEQFF. The chain is built from TRBV19 and TRBJ2-1; TRBD1 aligns across 7 bases. Germline V lookup: CDR1 LNHDA, CDR2 SQIVND (reference sequence). Trimming removed 3 bases from V and 7 bases from J; junction bases left unmatched: 3. The CDR3 is 13 residues long.

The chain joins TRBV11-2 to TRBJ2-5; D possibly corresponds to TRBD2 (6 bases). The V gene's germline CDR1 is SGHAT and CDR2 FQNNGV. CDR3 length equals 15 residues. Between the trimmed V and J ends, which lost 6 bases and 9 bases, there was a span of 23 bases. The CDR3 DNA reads TGTGCCAGCAGAAAGTCCCGGGACTTCCCCGAGGCCCAGTACTTC. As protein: CASRKSRDFPEAQYF.

The CDR3 protein is CASSFEPLGTQYF. CDR3 nucleotides: TGTGCCAGCAGCTTTGAGCCGCTTGGGACCCAGTACTTC. The V and J genes are TRBV11-2 and TRBJ2-5; D gene uncertain. The V end lost 3 bases, the J end lost 7 bases, and 12 bases lay between the germline ends. The CDR3 totals 13 residues. Germline-derived CDR1 and CDR2 are SGHAT and FQNNGV.

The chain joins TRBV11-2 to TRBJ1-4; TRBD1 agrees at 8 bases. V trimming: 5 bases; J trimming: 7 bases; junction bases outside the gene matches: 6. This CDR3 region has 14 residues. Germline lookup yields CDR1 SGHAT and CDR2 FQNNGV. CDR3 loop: CASSLQGAGEKLFF. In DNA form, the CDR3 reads TGTGCCAGCAGCCTCCAGGGGGCCGGTGAAAAACTGTTTTTT.

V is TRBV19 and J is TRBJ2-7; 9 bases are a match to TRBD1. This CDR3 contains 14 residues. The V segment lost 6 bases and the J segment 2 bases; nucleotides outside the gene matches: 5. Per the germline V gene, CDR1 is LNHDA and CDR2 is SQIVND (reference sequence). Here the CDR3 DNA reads TGTGCCAGTAGAGTGACAGGGGGGACCTACGAGCAGTACTTC. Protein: CASRVTGGTYEQYF.

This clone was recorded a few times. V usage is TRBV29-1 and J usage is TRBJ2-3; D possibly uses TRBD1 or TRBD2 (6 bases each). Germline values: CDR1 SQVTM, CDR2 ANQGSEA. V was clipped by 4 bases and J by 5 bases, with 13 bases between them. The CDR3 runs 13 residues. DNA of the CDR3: TGCAGCGTTGCTACGGGGGCGCGAGATACGCAGTATTTT. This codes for CSVATGARDTQYF.

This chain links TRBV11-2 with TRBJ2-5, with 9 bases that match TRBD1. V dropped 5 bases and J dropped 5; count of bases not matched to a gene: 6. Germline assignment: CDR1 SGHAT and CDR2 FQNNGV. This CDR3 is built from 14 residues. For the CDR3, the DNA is TGTGCCAGCAGCCCCGGGACAGGGTTGGAGACCCAGTACTTC. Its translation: CASSPGTGLETQYF.

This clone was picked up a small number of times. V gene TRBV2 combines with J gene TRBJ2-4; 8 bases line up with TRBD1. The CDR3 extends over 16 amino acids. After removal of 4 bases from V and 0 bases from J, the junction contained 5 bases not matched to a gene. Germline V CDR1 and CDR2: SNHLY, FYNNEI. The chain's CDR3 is CASSADRASAKNIQYF. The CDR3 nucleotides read TGTGCCAGCAGTGCGGACAGGGCTTCAGCCAAAAACATTCAGTACTTC.

The CDR3 DNA reads TGTGCCAGCAGTCCATATCATAGCGGGGGACACAATGAGCAGTTCTTC. Amino acid sequence: CASSPYHSGGHNEQFF. The V call is TRBV28, the J call TRBJ2-1; 9 bases align to TRBD2. The CDR3 has 16 amino acids. With V trimmed by 5 bases and J by 5 bases, 10 bases remained unmatched. CDR1 and CDR2 (germline): MDHEN, SYDVKM.

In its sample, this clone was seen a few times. The DNA of the CDR3 is TGCAGCGTTGTTGGAGCGGGAGCGGGGGAGACCCAGTACTTC. Protein: CSVVGAGAGETQYF. The chain uses TRBV29-1 and TRBJ2-5; 8 nucleotides align to TRBD2. Germline CDR1 reads SQVTM; CDR2 reads ANQGSEA. The CDR3 covers 14 residues. After removal of 4 bases from V and 5 bases from J, the junction contained 9 bases not matched to a gene.

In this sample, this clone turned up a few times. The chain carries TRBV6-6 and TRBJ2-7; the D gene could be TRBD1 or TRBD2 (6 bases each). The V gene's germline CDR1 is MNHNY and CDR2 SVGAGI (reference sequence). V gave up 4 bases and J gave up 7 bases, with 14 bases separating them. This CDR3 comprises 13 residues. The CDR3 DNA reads TGTGCCAGCAGTTTGACGGGGGCGGGGGAGCAGTACTTC. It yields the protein CASSLTGAGEQYF.

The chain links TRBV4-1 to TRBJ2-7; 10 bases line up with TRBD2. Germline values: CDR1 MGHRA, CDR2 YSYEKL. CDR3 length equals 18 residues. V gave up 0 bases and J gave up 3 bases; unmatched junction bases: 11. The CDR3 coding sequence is TGCGCCAGCAGCCAAGAGGGGGGACCCCAGCGGGAGGGCTACGAGCAGTACTTC. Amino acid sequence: CASSQEGGPQREGYEQYF.

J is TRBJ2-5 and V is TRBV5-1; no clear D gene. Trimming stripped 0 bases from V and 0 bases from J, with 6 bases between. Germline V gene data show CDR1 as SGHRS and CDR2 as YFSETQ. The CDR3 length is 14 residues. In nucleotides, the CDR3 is TGCGCCAGCAGCTTGGCGGGTAACCAAGAGACCCAGTACTTC. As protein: CASSLAGNQETQYF.

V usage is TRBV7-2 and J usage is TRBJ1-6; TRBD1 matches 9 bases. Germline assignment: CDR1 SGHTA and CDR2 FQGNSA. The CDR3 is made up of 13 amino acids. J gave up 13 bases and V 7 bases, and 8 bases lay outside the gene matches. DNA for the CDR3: TGTGCCAGCACTACAACAGGGGGCCGCCCCCTCCACTTT. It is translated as CASTTTGGRPLHF.

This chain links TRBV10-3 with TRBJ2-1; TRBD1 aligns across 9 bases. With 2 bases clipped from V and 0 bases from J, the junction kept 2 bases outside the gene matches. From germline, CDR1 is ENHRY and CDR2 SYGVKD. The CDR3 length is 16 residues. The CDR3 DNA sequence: TGTGCCATCAGTGAGGGACAGGGGAGCTCCTACAATGAGCAGTTCTTC. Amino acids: CAISEGQGSSYNEQFF.

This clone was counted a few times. For the CDR3, the DNA is TGTGCCAGCAGCCAAGAATTTGCCTCGGCCTTCCCAGATACGCAGTATTTT. As protein: CASSQEFASAFPDTQYF. The gene calls are TRBV14 and TRBJ2-3; D is unclear. The V end lost 0 bases, the J end lost 4 bases, and 17 bases lay between the germline ends. The germline V gene encodes CDR1 SGHDN and CDR2 FVKESK. CDR3 size: 17 residues.

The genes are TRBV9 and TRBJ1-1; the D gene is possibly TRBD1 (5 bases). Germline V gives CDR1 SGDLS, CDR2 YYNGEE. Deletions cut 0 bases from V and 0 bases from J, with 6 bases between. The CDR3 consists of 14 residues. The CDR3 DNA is TGTGCCAGCAGCGTAGGGACAATGAACACTGAAGCTTTCTTT. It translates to CASSVGTMNTEAFF. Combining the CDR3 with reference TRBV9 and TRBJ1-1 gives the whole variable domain DSGVTQTPKHLITATGQRVTLRCSPRSGDLSVYWYQQSLDQGLQFLIQYYNGEERAKGNILERFSAQQFPDLHSELNLSSLELGDSALYFCASSVGTMNTEAFFGQGTRLTVV.

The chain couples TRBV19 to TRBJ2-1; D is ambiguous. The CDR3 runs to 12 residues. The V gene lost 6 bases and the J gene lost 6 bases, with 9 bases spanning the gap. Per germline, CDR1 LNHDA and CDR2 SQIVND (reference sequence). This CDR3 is CASSALGNEQFF. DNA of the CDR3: TGTGCCAGTAGCGCCCTGGGCAATGAGCAGTTCTTC.

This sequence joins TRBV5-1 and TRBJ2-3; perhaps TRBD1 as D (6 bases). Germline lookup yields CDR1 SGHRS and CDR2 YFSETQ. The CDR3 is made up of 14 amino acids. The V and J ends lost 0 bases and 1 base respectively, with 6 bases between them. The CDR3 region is CASSLEGGTDTQYF. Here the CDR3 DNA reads TGCGCCAGCAGCTTGGAGGGGGGCACAGATACGCAGTATTTT.

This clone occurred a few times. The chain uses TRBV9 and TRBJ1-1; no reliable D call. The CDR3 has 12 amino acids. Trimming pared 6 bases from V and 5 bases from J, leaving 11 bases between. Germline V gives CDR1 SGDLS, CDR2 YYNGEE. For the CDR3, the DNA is TGTGCCAGCACCAATCCGGGGACTGAAGCTTTCTTT. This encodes CASTNPGTEAFF.

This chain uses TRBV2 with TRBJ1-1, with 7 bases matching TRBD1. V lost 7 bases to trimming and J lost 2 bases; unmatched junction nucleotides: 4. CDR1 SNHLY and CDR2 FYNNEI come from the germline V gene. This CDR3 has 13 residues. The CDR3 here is CASIGTANTEAFF. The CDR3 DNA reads TGTGCCAGCATAGGGACAGCCAACACTGAAGCTTTCTTT.

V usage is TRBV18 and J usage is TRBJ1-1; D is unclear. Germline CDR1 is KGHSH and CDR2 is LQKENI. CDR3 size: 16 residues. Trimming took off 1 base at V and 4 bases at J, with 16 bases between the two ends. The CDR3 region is CASSPLLPEESTEAFF. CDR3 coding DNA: TGTGCCAGCTCACCACTTCTCCCCGAGGAGAGCACTGAAGCTTTCTTT.

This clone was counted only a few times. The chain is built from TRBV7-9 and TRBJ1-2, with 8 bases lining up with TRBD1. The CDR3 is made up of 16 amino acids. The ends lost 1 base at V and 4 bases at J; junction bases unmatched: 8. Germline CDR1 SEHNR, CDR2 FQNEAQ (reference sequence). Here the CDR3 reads CASSLGSGRGLYGYTF. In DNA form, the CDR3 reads TGTGCCAGCAGCTTAGGCAGTGGCAGGGGGCTCTATGGCTACACCTTC. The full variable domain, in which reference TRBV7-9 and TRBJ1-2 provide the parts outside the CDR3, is DTGVSQNPRHKITKRGQNVTFRCDPISEHNRLYWYRQTLGQGPEFLTYFQNEAQLEKSRLLSDRFSAERPKGSFSTLEIQRTEQGDSAMYLCASSLGSGRGLYGYTFGSGTRLTVV.

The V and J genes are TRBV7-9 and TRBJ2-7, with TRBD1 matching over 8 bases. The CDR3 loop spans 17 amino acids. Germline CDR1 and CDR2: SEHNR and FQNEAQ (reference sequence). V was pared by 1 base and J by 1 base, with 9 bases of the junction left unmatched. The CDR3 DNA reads TGTGCCAGCAGCTTAGGACCGGGACAGGAAAGATCCTACGAGCAGTACTTC. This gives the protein CASSLGPGQERSYEQYF. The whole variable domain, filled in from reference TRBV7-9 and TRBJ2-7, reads DTGVSQNPRHKITKRGQNVTFRCDPISEHNRLYWYRQTLGQGPEFLTYFQNEAQLEKSRLLSDRFSAERPKGSFSTLEIQRTEQGDSAMYLCASSLGPGQERSYEQYFGPGTRLTVT.

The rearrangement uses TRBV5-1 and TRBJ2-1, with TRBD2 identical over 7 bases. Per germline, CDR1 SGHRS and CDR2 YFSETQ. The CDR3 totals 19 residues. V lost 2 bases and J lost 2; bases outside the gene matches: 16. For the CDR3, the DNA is TGCGCCAGCAGCTTAGCTCGAGGAGCTAGCGGAGGGACCTACAATGAGCAGTTCTTC. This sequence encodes CASSLARGASGGTYNEQFF.